A selection of T cell receptor beta chains follows, all from one sample in a study of PD-L1 blockade in urothelial cancer. Data came from immunoSEQ multiplex PCR; TCRdb stores just in-frame clones and leaves some out. The repertoire holds over 20,000 clones, about 88% seen once, with approximately 32% in the top ten. Sequences were derived from PBMCs, sampled around atezolizumab (anti-PD-L1) treatment. Receptors originate from a man aged 55 to 70 with urothelial cancer. Both conserved end residues are part of each CDR3. D genes are given only for firm matches. Not every row has a clone size; where given, it reads once, few, many or a size class.

19	TRBD2	TRBV5-4	-	TRBJ2-1	CASSFSGRALSSSYNEQFF	TGTGCCAGCAGCTTTAGCGGGAGGGCCCTTTCCAGCTCCTACAATGAGCAGTTCTTC
15	TRBD1	TRBV4-2	-	TRBJ1-5	CASSQGTGGGQPQHF	TGTGCCAGCAGCCAAGGAACAGGGGGTGGTCAGCCCCAGCATTTT
12	-	TRBV7-2	-	TRBJ2-7	CASSYDFYEQYF	TGTGCCAGCAGCTACGACTTTTACGAGCAGTACTTC
14	TRBD1	TRBV11-1	-	TRBJ2-7	CASSTTGTGYEQYF	TGTGCCAGCAGTACGACCGGGACAGGGTACGAGCAGTACTTC
14	-	TRBV29-1	-	TRBJ2-2	CSVLPFANTGELFF	TGCAGCGTTCTTCCCTTCGCGAACACCGGGGAGCTGTTTTTT
16	-	TRBV21-1	-	TRBJ2-2	CASSTRDRGITGELFF	TGTGCCAGCAGCACCAGGGACAGGGGAATCACCGGGGAGCTGTTTTTT
15	TRBD1	TRBV6-5	-	TRBJ2-5	CASSYATGGSETQYF	TGTGCCAGCAGTTACGCTACAGGGGGCTCGGAGACCCAGTACTTC
14	-	TRBV19	-	TRBJ2-5	CASSWSLSPETQYF	TGTGCCAGTAGTTGGAGTTTATCTCCAGAGACCCAGTACTTC
14	-	TRBV7-6	-	TRBJ2-7	CASSLRESSYEQYF	TGTGCCAGCAGCTTAAGGGAGAGCTCCTACGAGCAGTACTTC
15	TRBD1	TRBV9	few	TRBJ1-5	CASSLGTGEYQPQHF	TGTGCCAGCAGCCTAGGGACAGGGGAATATCAGCCCCAGCATTTT
15	-	TRBV19	-	TRBJ1-4	CASSRTGPTNEKLFF	TGTGCCAGTAGCAGAACAGGGCCAACTAATGAAAAACTGTTTTTT
16	TRBD1	TRBV14	-	TRBJ2-6	CASSLSGGSGANVLTF	TGTGCCAGCAGCCTCTCAGGGGGCTCTGGGGCCAACGTCCTGACTTTC
14	-	TRBV7-9	-	TRBJ2-7	CASSQDMYSYEQYF	TGTGCCAGCAGCCAAGACATGTACTCCTACGAGCAGTACTTC
20	TRBD2	TRBV10-3	-	TRBJ2-3	CAISESSLGTSGRARDTQYF	TGTGCCATCAGTGAGTCCTCGCTCGGGACTAGCGGGAGGGCCCGAGATACGCAGTATTTT
14	TRBD1	TRBV30	medium-sized	TRBJ1-1	CAWNGGQVNTEAFF	TGTGCCTGGAACGGGGGACAGGTAAACACTGAAGCTTTCTTT
18	-	TRBV9	-	TRBJ1-3	CASSHKGGSWNSGNTIYF	TGTGCCAGCAGCCATAAGGGGGGGAGCTGGAACTCTGGAAACACCATATATTTT
13	-	TRBV5-6	-	TRBJ2-7	CASSLGQFYEQYF	TGTGCCAGCAGCTTGGGACAGTTCTACGAGCAGTACTTC
15	TRBD2	TRBV7-3	few	TRBJ2-1	CASRGNSGGANEQFF	TGTGCCAGCAGGGGGAATAGCGGGGGGGCAAATGAGCAGTTCTTC
14	-	TRBV6-1	few	TRBJ1-3	CASSRTGRENTIYF	TGTGCCAGCAGTCGCACGGGTCGTGAAAACACCATATATTTT
13	TRBD1	TRBV7-9	-	TRBJ1-1	CASSLARTGVAFF	TGTGCCAGCAGCTTAGCCCGGACAGGGGTGGCTTTCTTT
14	TRBD1	TRBV10-2	-	TRBJ1-2	CASSERTGGYGYTF	TGCGCCAGCAGTGAGAGGACAGGGGGCTATGGCTACACCTTC
10	-	TRBV21-1	-	TRBJ1-2	CASTDYGYTF	TGTGCCAGCACTGACTATGGCTACACCTTC
16	TRBD1	TRBV27	-	TRBJ2-2	CASSLSLWQGAGELFF	TGTGCCAGCAGTTTATCCCTCTGGCAGGGGGCCGGGGAGCTGTTTTTT
15	TRBD2	TRBV18	-	TRBJ2-1	CASSRPGLAGAEQFF	TGTGCCAGCTCACGACCGGGGCTAGCGGGAGCTGAGCAGTTCTTC
16	-	TRBV11-3	-	TRBJ2-3	CASSLGRGRGTDTQYF	TGTGCCAGCAGCTTAGGCCGGGGTCGAGGCACAGATACGCAGTATTTT
16	-	TRBV5-5	-	TRBJ2-2	CASSLATQEVTGELFF	TGTGCCAGCAGCTTGGCGACGCAGGAGGTCACCGGGGAGCTGTTTTTT
15	TRBD1	TRBV18	few	TRBJ1-5	CASSPGTGGNQPQHF	TGTGCCAGCTCACCAGGGACAGGGGGCAATCAGCCCCAGCATTTT
14	-	TRBV25-1	-	TRBJ1-1	CASRAGYVNTEAFF	TGTGCCAGCAGGGCGGGGTACGTGAACACTGAAGCTTTCTTT
14	TRBD1	TRBV27	-	TRBJ2-7	CASTSGQEGHEQYF	TGTGCCAGCACCTCGGGACAGGAGGGCCACGAGCAGTACTTC
17	TRBD2	TRBV27	-	TRBJ2-1	CASSLHTGTSVDNEQFF	TGTGCCAGCAGTTTACACACCGGGACTAGCGTCGACAATGAGCAGTTCTTC
14	-	TRBV27	-	TRBJ1-4	CASSSTGSWKKLFF	TGTGCCAGCAGTTCTACAGGGAGTTGGAAAAAACTGTTTTTT
15	-	TRBV4-1	-	TRBJ1-4	CASSQNTATNEKLFF	TGCGCCAGCAGCCAAAATACTGCAACTAATGAAAAACTGTTTTTT
15	TRBD1	TRBV2	-	TRBJ2-7	CASSIGTGGTYEQYF	TGTGCCAGCAGTATTGGTACAGGGGGGACCTACGAGCAGTACTTC
13	TRBD1	TRBV6-6	once	TRBJ1-2	CASSQNRGYGYTF	TGTGCCAGCAGCCAAAACAGGGGCTATGGCTACACCTTC
15	TRBD1	TRBV5-1	-	TRBJ1-1	CASSRDRGGNTEAFF	TGCGCCAGCAGCCGGGACAGGGGCGGGAACACTGAAGCTTTCTTT
14	-	TRBV5-1	once	TRBJ1-1	CASSLDRQEGEAFF	TGCGCCAGCAGCCTGGACCGCCAAGAGGGTGAAGCTTTCTTT
14	-	TRBV18	-	TRBJ1-1	CASSPAGGEAAAFF	TGTGCCAGCTCACCGGCGGGGGGAGAAGCTGCAGCTTTCTTT
18	-	TRBV12-1	-	TRBJ2-1	CASSFEPSGSSEPNEQFF	TGTGCCAGCAGCTTTGAGCCTAGCGGGTCCTCCGAGCCGAATGAGCAGTTCTTC
15	TRBD2	TRBV6-5	-	TRBJ2-5	CASSSPRGGLETQYF	TGTGCCAGCAGTTCGCCGCGGGGGGGCTTAGAGACCCAGTACTTC
13	-	TRBV11-3	-	TRBJ2-7	CASSETGSYEQYF	TGTGCCAGCAGCGAAACAGGTTCCTACGAGCAGTACTTC
15	TRBD1	TRBV4-2	-	TRBJ1-6	CASSNRDSENSPLHF	TGTGCCAGCAGCAACCGGGACAGCGAGAATTCACCCCTCCACTTT
18	-	TRBV27	-	TRBJ2-3	CASSSRSGLAMITDTQYF	TGTGCCAGCAGTTCCCGTTCGGGTTTAGCGATGATCACAGATACGCAGTATTTT
16	TRBD1	TRBV27	-	TRBJ1-4	CASSILTGGRNEKLFF	TGTGCCAGCAGTATCCTTACAGGGGGTAGAAATGAAAAACTGTTTTTT
17	TRBD2	TRBV6-1	-	TRBJ2-1	CASSGGQRLAGYREQFF	TGTGCCAGCAGTGGAGGACAAAGACTAGCGGGATACCGTGAGCAGTTCTTC
18	TRBD2	TRBV2	-	TRBJ2-3	CASRETSGGSWGTDTQYF	TGTGCCAGCAGGGAAACTAGCGGGGGATCTTGGGGCACAGATACGCAGTATTTT
13	-	TRBV5-4	-	TRBJ1-1	CASSPSTGTEAFF	TGTGCCAGCAGCCCCTCGACGGGCACTGAAGCTTTCTTT
16	TRBD1	TRBV5-1	-	TRBJ1-1	CASSLMAGGMNTEAFF	TGCGCCAGCAGCTTGATGGCAGGGGGAATGAACACTGAAGCTTTCTTT
15	TRBD1	TRBV6-1	-	TRBJ2-7	CASSETGGRGYEQYF	TGTGCCAGCAGTGAGACAGGGGGTAGGGGCTACGAGCAGTACTTC
15	-	TRBV4-2	-	TRBJ1-5	CASSQERGRGLAQHF	TGTGCCAGCAGCCAAGAACGTGGACGGGGGTTAGCCCAGCATTTT
16	TRBD1	TRBV12-5	-	TRBJ2-7	CASGLVLGQGSYEQYF	TGTGCTAGTGGTTTGGTATTGGGACAGGGCTCCTACGAGCAGTACTTC
14	-	TRBV6-5	-	TRBJ1-6	CASSRDSFNSPLHF	TGTGCCAGCAGCCGCGACAGTTTTAATTCACCCCTCCACTTT
13	-	TRBV2	once	TRBJ1-1	CASTQVAGTEAFF	TGTGCCAGCACTCAAGTGGCGGGTACTGAAGCTTTCTTT
18	TRBD1	TRBV4-1	-	TRBJ2-7	CASSQLTKGGTGRYEQYF	TGCGCCAGCAGCCAACTCACAAAGGGAGGGACAGGGCGGTACGAGCAGTACTTC
13	TRBD1	TRBV5-4	-	TRBJ2-3	CASSPRGMDTQYF	TGTGCCAGCAGCCCCAGGGGGATGGATACGCAGTATTTT
14	-	TRBV10-3	once	TRBJ1-1	CAISEYFPGAEAFF	TGTGCCATCAGTGAGTATTTTCCGGGGGCTGAAGCTTTCTTT
16	TRBD1	TRBV5-4	few	TRBJ1-6	CASSSTGGSYNSPLHF	TGTGCCAGCAGCTCGACAGGGGGCTCCTATAATTCACCCCTCCACTTT
15	TRBD2	TRBV7-7	once	TRBJ2-3	CASSPSGRIGDTQYF	TGTGCTAGCAGCCCCAGCGGGAGGATAGGTGATACGCAGTATTTT
13	TRBD1	TRBV27	once	TRBJ1-2	CASGSGTVIGYTF	TGTGCCAGCGGTTCGGGGACAGTTATTGGCTACACCTTC